The sequence of this TCR beta chain was determined in a study of blood T cell repertoires in COVID-19. TCRdb's table, derived via immunoSEQ multiplex PCR, lists solely in-frame clones and lacks some. The sample contains about 91,000 clones, around 79% of which appear only once. This CDR3 spans 14 amino acids. This TCR came from a woman over 75 with acute or convalescent COVID-19. The chain carries TRBV21-1 and TRBJ1-1; TRBD1, the D gene given by the table, was not confirmed from the DNA. TRBV21-1 corresponds to a pseudogene. The sequenced sample consisted of peripheral blood. This CDR3 reads CASPTGMNFSGAFF. In DNA form, the CDR3 reads TGTGCCAGCCCAACAGGGATGAATTTCTCGGGAGCTTTCTTT.